This TCR beta chain was identified in a study of blood T cell repertoires in COVID-19. V gave up 5 bases and J gave up 8 bases, with 9 bases separating them. Germline-derived CDR1 and CDR2 are SEHNR and FQNEAQ (reference sequence). The CDR3 is made up of 11 amino acids. Original handling: Counts of nucleated cells, estimated from reference gene primer amplification, were obtained. TCRdb's table, derived via immunoSEQ multiplex PCR, lists solely in-frame clones and lacks some. The V and J calls and clone size were taken over from that table, and D and trimming were inferred from the DNA. The table has a few hundred thousand clones, 87% seen once. All recovered Cohort 3 donors got two negative PCRs, got clearance, or saw symptom resolution.

The sequenced material came from PBMCs or T cells enriched from blood (not recorded which). This chain links TRBV7-9 with TRBJ1-2; D is unresolved. The receptor comes from a woman in her twenties or thirties who had recovered from COVID-19. CDR3: CASSPGLGYTF. CDR3 coding DNA: TGTGCCAGCAGCCCAGGTTTGGGCTACACCTTC.